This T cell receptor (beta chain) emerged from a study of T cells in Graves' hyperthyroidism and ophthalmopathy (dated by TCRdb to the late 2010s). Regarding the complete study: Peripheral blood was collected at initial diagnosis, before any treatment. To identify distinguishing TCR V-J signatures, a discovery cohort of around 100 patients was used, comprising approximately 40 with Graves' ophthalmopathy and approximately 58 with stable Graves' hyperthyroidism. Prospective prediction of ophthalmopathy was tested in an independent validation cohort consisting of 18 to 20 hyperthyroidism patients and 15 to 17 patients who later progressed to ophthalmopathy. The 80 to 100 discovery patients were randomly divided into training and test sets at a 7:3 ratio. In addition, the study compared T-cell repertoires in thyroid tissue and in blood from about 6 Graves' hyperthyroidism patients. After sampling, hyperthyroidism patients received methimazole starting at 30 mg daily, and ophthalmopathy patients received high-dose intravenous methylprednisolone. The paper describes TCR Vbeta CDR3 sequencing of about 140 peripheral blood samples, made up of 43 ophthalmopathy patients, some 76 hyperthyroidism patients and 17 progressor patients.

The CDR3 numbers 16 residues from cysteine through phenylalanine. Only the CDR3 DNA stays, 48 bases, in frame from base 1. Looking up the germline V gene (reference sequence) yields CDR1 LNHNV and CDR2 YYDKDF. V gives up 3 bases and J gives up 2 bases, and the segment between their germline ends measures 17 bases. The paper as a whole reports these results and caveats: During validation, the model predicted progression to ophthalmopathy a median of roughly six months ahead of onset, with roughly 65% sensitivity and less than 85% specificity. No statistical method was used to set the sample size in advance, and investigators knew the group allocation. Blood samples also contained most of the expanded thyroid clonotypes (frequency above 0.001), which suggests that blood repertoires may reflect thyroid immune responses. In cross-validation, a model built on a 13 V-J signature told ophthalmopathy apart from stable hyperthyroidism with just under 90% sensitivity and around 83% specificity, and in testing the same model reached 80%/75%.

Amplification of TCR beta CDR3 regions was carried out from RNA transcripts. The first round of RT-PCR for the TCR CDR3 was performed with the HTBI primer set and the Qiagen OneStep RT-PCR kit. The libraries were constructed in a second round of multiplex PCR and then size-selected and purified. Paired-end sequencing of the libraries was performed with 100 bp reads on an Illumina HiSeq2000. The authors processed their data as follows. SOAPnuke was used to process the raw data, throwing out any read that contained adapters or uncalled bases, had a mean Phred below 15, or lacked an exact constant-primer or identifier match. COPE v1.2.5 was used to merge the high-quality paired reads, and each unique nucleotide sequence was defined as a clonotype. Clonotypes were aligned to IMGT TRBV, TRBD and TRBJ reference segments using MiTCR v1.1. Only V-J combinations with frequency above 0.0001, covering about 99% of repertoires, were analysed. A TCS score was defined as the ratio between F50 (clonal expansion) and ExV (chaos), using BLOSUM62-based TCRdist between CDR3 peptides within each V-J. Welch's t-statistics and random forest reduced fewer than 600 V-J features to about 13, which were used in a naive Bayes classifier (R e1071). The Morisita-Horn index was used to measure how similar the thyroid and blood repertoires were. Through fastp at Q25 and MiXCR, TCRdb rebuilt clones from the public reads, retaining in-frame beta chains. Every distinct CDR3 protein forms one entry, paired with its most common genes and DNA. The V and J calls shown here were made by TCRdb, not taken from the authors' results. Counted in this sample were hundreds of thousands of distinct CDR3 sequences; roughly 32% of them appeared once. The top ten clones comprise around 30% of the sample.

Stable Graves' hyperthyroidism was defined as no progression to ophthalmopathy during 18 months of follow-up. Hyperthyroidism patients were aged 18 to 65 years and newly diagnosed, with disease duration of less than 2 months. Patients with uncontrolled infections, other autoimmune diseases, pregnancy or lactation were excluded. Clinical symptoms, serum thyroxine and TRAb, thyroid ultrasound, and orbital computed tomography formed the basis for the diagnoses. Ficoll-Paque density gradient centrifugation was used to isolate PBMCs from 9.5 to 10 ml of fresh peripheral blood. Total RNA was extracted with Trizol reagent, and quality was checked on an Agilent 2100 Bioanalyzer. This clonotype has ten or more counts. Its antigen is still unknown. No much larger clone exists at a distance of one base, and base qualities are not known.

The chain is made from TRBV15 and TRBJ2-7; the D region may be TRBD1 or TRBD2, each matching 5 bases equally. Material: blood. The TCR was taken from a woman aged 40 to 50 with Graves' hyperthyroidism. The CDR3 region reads CATSRDAGTGTYEQYF. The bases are TGTGCCACCAGCAGGGACGCCGGGACGGGAACCTACGAGCAGTACTTC.